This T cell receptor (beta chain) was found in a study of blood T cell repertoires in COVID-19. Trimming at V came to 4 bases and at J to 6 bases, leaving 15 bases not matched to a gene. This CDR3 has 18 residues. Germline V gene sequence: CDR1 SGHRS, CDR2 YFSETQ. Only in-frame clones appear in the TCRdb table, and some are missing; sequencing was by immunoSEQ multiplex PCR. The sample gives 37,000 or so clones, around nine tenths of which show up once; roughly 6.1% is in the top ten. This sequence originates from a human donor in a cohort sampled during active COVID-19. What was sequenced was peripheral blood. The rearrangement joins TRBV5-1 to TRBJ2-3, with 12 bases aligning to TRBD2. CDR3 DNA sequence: TGCGCCAGCAGCCAAGGGGTTCTAGCGGGGGGGTACTGGGATACGCAGTATTTT. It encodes CASSQGVLAGGYWDTQYF.